This TCR beta chain appears in the sequencing data of a study of shared clonotypes between healthy human individuals. Study-level information: The donor pool was made up of a couple of women and a few men aged 18 to 49.

V lost 2 bases to trimming and J lost 4 bases, with 8 bases between them. Germline V gene sequence: CDR1 SEHNR, CDR2 FQNEAQ (reference sequence). The CDR3 length is 13 residues. Details on this clone: Antigen specificity is unknown.

Produced via immunoSEQ multiplex PCR; TCRdb's table is partial and in-frame only. The sample contains about 320,000 clones, around 90% of which appear only once. Broader study findings: Despite large depth, rarefaction showed incomplete sorted-subset sequencing. Relative to memory subsets, naive subsets generally showed larger estimated richness.

This TCR derives from a man younger than 35 in good health. Sequencing used memory CD8+ T cells sorted from blood. Noted subset: CD45RO+ cells pooled with CCR7-negative TemRA cells. This sequence joins TRBV7-9 and TRBJ1-1, with D possibly being TRBD1 (6 bases). The DNA for the CDR3 is TGTGCCAGCAGCTTAACAGGGCCCACTGAAGCTTTCTTT. Amino acids: CASSLTGPTEAFF.